Following are 10 T cell receptor beta chains from one sample sequenced in a study of T cell changes during pregnancy in multiple sclerosis. Using immunoSEQ multiplex PCR, the repertoire was profiled, and TCRdb retains in-frame clones only, with some absent. Of approximately 35,000 clones listed, 85% to 95% are singletons. Sample: PBMCs (not recorded whether the cells were cultured). These receptors were obtained from a female donor with multiple sclerosis, enrolled in a pregnancy study.

The chain combines TRBV7-2 with TRBJ1-2; D unclear. The germline V gene has CDR1 SGHTA and CDR2 FQGNSA. CDR3 length: 13 amino acids. The germline V and J ends were trimmed by 8 bases and 5 bases, with 15 bases remaining between them. The CDR3 is CASRSGQRYGYTF. DNA of the CDR3: TGTGCCAGCCGATCGGGTCAGAGGTATGGCTACACCTTC.

The count of this clone is one. The chain employs TRBV6-4 and TRBJ2-1, with D unclear. Per germline, CDR1 MRHNA and CDR2 SNTAGT. V lost 6 bases to trimming and J lost 5 bases, with 11 bases between them. The CDR3 contains 13 residues. The CDR3 bases are TGTGCCAGCAGACACGGGCCTCACAATGAGCAGTTCTTC. This gives the protein CASRHGPHNEQFF.

The rearrangement links TRBV27 to TRBJ2-1; TRBD2 aligns across 11 bases. J was trimmed by 4 bases and V by 2 bases; bases with no gene match: 4. Germline V gives CDR1 MNHEY, CDR2 SMNVEV (reference sequence). The CDR3 sequence is 16 residues long. DNA for the CDR3: TGTGCCAGCAGTTTAGTCCTAGCGGGAGGATACAATGAGCAGTTCTTC. Amino acid sequence: CASSLVLAGGYNEQFF.

The chain's CDR3 is CASSLWTGDEQYF. In DNA, the CDR3 is TGTGCCAGCAGTTTATGGACAGGGGACGAGCAGTACTTC. The chain employs TRBV27 and TRBJ2-7, with TRBD1 matching 9 bases. The CDR3 contains 13 residues. Unmatched junction bases numbered 0, after V lost 1 base and J lost 5 bases. The germline V gene encodes CDR1 MNHEY and CDR2 SMNVEV (reference sequence).

This clone showed up just once. The V gene is TRBV27, the J gene TRBJ2-3; the D gene is possibly TRBD2 (7 bases). V was cut by 0 bases and J by 7 bases, with 14 bases left in between. Germline CDR1 reads MNHEY; CDR2 reads SMNVEV (reference sequence). The CDR3 is 15 residues long. As DNA, the CDR3 is TGTGCCAGCAGTTTATCTGCCGGGGGGCGAAATACGCAGTATTTT. Amino acids: CASSLSAGGRNTQYF.

The rearrangement links TRBV10-2 to TRBJ1-2; a weak D match, TRBD1 (5 bases). This CDR3 is 15 amino acids long. V lost 0 bases and J lost 4, with 12 bases in between. Germline-derived CDR1 and CDR2 are WSHSY and SAAADI. CDR3 in DNA: TGCGCCAGCAGTGAGTCGCAGGGCGGGGTCTATGGCTACACCTTC. Translating it yields CASSESQGGVYGYTF.

This chain uses TRBV27 with TRBJ2-5; 12 nucleotides line up with TRBD2. CDR1 and CDR2 from the germline V gene are MNHEY and SMNVEV (reference sequence). Trimming at V came to 6 bases and at J to 0 bases, leaving 5 bases not matched to a gene. CDR3 length equals 16 residues. This CDR3 reads CASSRLAGEDQETQYF. The CDR3 DNA reads TGTGCCAGCAGCCGACTAGCGGGAGAGGACCAAGAGACCCAGTACTTC.

J is TRBJ1-5 and V is TRBV28, with D possibly TRBD1 on 6 matching bases. Looked up from germline, CDR1 is MDHEN and CDR2 is SYDVKM. The CDR3 runs 12 residues. The V gene lost 6 bases and the J gene lost 5 bases, with 8 bases spanning the gap. CDR3 loop: CASRQGYQPQHF. The CDR3 nucleotides read TGTGCCAGCAGACAGGGCTATCAGCCCCAGCATTTT.

The chain employs TRBV5-1 and TRBJ2-1, with a tentative D call TRBD1 (6 bases). Germline assignment: CDR1 SGHRS and CDR2 YFSETQ. Trimming pared 3 bases from V and 0 bases from J, leaving 10 bases between. The CDR3 extends over 15 amino acids. CDR3: CASSSRGGSYNEQFF. The CDR3 DNA reads TGCGCCAGCAGCTCCAGGGGCGGCTCCTACAATGAGCAGTTCTTC.

This chain connects TRBV30 to TRBJ2-5; weak D call: TRBD1 (6 bases). The V end was cut by 5 bases, the J end by 1 base, with 14 bases between. CDR3 length: 14 residues. Per germline, CDR1 GTSNPN and CDR2 SVGIG (reference sequence). As DNA, the CDR3 is TGTGCCTGGGAACGCACAGGGCTCCAAGAGACCCAGTACTTC. It translates to CAWERTGLQETQYF.